This note documents a single T cell receptor beta chain sequence. These data come from a study of blood T cell repertoires in COVID-19. In the study overall: Samples came from the United States, Italy and Spain, spanning acute and convalescent COVID-19. PBMCs, B-cell-depleted T cells, or T cells provided the cDNA or gDNA that made up the material.

Methods used by the authors: Nucleated cell number was recorded as an estimate derived from reference gene primer amplification. Profiling relied on immunoSEQ multiplex PCR, and the TCRdb table lists in-frame clones only, not all of them. V and J calls plus clone size are reproduced from that table; the DNA served to infer D and trimming. The table shows about 140,000 clones, with 84% occurring only once. Trimming took 6 bases from V and 5 from J; bases not matched to a gene: 9. CDR3 length: 14 amino acids. The germline gives CDR1 SGHRS, CDR2 YFSETQ. The sequencing input was peripheral blood. This sequence originates from a man aged 55 to 70 with active or convalescent COVID-19. This chain joins TRBV5-1 and TRBJ1-2; 8 bases map to TRBD1. CDR3 residues: CASKVQTGDYGYTF. Written as DNA, the CDR3 is TGCGCCAGCAAAGTTCAGACAGGGGATTATGGCTACACCTTC.